The clone carrying this T cell receptor beta chain was seen a few times. Its antigen is not identified. The data derive from a study of response to subunit inactivated influenza vaccine. This CDR3 region has 14 residues. Trimming cost V 2 bases and J 3 bases, with 8 bases left between them. TCRdb ran MiXCR on the RT-PCR reads and lists one entry per CDR3 protein. This table has more than 700,000 distinct CDR3 sequences, over 20% appearing once. The study, taken as a whole, reports: T cells newly recruited by each seasonal influenza vaccination are few, the authors suggested.

This TCR derives from a man between 50 and 59 years old who received an inactivated influenza vaccine. The source was PBMCs from blood, collected around 5 days after vaccination. The V and J genes are TRBV12-3 or TRBV12-4 and TRBJ1-5; possibly TRBD1 for D (6 bases). This CDR3 reads CASSLRTVNQPQHF. CDR3 nucleotide sequence: TGTGCCAGCAGTTTAAGGACAGTCAATCAGCCCCAGCATTTT.